This paragraph reports one TCR beta chain. Sequenced by immunoSEQ multiplex PCR; TCRdb stores in-frame clones only, minus some. The data hold a few million clones, with about 90% observed a single time. This record belongs to a study of shared clonotypes between healthy human individuals. This receptor was taken from a man aged 18 to 29 in good health. Some clones in this sample may be carry-over from other donors' samples. The material sequenced was naive CD4+ T cells from PBMCs. The sample's subset: CD45RA+ positively selected.

The CDR3 DNA reads as TGTGCCAGCAGCCCTGGGACAGGGGGGTTCAATGAGCAGTTCTTC. Protein sequence: CASSPGTGGFNEQFF. The rearrangement joins TRBV7-3 to TRBJ2-1, with 11 bases that match TRBD1. Germline V lookup: CDR1 SGHTA, CDR2 FQGTGA. The junction had 6 bases not matched to a gene; V was cut back by 5 bases and J by 6 bases. The CDR3 extends over 15 amino acids.